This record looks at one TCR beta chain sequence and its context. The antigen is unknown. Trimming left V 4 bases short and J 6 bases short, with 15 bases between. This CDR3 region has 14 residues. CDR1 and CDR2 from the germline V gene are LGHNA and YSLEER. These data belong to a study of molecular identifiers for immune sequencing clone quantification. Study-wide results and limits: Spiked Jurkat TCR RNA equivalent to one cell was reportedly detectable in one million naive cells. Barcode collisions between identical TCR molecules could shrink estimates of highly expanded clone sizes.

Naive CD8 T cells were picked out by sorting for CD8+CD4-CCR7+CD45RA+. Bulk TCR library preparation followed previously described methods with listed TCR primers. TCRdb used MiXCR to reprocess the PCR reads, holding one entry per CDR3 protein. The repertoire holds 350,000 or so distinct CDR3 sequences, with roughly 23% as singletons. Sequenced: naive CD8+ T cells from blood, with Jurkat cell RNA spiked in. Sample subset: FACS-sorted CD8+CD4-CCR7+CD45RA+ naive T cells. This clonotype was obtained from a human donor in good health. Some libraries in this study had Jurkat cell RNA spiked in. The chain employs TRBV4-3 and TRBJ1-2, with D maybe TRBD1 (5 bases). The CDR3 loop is CASSLDRRDHGYTF. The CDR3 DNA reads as TGCGCCAGCAGCCTAGATCGCAGGGATCATGGCTACACCTTC.